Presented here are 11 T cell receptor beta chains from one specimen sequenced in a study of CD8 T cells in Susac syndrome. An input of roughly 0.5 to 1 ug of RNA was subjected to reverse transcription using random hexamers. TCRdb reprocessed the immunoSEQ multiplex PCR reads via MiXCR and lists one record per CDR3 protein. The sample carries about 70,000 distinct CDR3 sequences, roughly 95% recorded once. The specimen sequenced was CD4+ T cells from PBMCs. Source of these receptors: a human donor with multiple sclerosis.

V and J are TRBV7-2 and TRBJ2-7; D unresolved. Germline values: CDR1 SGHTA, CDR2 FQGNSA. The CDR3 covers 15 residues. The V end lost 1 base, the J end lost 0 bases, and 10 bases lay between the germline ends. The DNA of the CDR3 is TGTGCCAGCAGCTTAGAAGGATTCATCTCCTACGAGCAGTACTTC. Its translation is CASSLEGFISYEQYF.

This chain's CDR3 is CASSPLRTSGGQYF. The CDR3 region has the DNA TGTGCCAGCAGCCCCCTTAGGACTAGCGGGGGGCAGTACTTC. The chain links TRBV11-2 to TRBJ2-7; 13 nucleotides align to TRBD2. Germline V gene sequence: CDR1 SGHAT, CDR2 FQNNGV. This CDR3 region has 14 residues. With 5 bases clipped from V and 9 bases from J, the junction kept 7 bases outside the gene matches.

The CDR3 sequence is CASSPGQTNTEAFF. Written as DNA, the CDR3 is TGTGCCAGCTCACCAGGCCAGACTAACACTGAAGCTTTCTTT. This chain connects TRBV18 to TRBJ1-1; D unclear. The CDR3 totals 14 residues. V was trimmed by 2 bases and J by 2 bases, leaving 9 bases between them. In germline, CDR1 is KGHSH, CDR2 LQKENI.

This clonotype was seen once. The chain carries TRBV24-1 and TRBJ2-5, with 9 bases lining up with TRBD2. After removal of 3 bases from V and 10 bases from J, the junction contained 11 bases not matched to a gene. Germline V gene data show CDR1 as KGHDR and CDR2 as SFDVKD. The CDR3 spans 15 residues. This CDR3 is CATSDSGGLASRQYF. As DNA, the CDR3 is TGTGCCACCAGTGATAGTGGGGGACTAGCCTCGCGCCAGTACTTC.

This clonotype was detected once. CDR3: CASSSGGQSGDTQYF. As DNA, the CDR3 is TGTGCCAGCAGCTCAGGGGGGCAGTCGGGAGATACGCAGTATTTT. V and J are TRBV7-9 and TRBJ2-3; the D gene is possibly TRBD1 (7 bases). Between the trimmed V and J ends, which lost 4 bases and 5 bases, there was a span of 16 bases. The CDR3 length is 15 residues. Per the germline V gene, CDR1 is SEHNR and CDR2 is FQNEAQ (reference sequence).

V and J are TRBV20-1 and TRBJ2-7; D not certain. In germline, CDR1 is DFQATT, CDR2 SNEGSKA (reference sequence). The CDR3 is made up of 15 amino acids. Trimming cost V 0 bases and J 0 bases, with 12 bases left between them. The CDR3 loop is CSARDPRKSSYEQYF. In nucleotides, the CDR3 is TGCAGTGCTAGAGATCCGAGGAAGAGCTCCTACGAGCAGTACTTC.

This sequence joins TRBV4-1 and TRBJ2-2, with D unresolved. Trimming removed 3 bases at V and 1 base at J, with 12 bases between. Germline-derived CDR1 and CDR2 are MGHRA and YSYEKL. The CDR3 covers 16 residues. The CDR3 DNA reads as TGCGCCAGCAGCCAGCCCGGACGGAAGAACACCGGGGAGCTGTTTTTT. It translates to CASSQPGRKNTGELFF.

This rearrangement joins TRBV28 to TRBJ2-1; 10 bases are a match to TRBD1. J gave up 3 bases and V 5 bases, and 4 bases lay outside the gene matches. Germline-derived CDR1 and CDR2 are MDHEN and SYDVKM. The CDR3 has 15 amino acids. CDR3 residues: CASSPWTGGYNEQFF. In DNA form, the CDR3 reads TGTGCCAGCAGTCCCTGGACAGGGGGCTACAATGAGCAGTTCTTC.

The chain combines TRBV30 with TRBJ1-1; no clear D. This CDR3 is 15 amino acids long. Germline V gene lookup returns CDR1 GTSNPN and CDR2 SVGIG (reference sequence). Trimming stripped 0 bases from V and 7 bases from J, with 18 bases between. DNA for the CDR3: TGTGCCTGGAGTGTCATAACGGAAGGGCAGATTGAAGCTTTCTTT. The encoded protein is CAWSVITEGQIEAFF.

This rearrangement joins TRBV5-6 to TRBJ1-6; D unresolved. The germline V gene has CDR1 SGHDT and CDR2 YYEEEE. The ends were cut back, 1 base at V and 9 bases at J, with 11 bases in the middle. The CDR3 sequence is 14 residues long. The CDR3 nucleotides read TGTGCCAGCAGCTTGTATTCATCAGGTTCACCCCTCCACTTT. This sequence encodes CASSLYSSGSPLHF.

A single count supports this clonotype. As DNA, the CDR3 is TGTGCCAGCACCCACGGGGGGACAGGGTTCTACTATGGCTACACCTTC. Protein product: CASTHGGTGFYYGYTF. This sequence joins TRBV28 and TRBJ1-2; 9 bases align to TRBD1. There are 16 residues in the CDR3. Unmatched junction bases numbered 12, after V lost 7 bases and J lost 3 bases. Germline CDR1 and CDR2: MDHEN and SYDVKM.